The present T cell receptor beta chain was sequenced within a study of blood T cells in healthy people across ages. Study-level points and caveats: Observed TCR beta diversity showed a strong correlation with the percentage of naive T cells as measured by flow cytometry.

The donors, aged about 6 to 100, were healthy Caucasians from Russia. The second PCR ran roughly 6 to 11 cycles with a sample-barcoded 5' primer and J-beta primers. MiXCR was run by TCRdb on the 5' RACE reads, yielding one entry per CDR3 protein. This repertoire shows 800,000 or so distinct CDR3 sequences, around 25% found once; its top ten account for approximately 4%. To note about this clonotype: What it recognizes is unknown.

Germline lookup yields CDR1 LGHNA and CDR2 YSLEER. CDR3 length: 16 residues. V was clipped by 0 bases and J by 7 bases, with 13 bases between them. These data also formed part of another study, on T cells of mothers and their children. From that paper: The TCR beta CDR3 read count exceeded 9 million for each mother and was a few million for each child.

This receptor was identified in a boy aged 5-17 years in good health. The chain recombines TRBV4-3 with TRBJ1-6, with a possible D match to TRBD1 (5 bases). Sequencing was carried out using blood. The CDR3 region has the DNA TGCGCCAGCAGCCAAGATGGGGCAGGGAAGAATTCACCCCTCCACTTT. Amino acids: CASSQDGAGKNSPLHF.